These 5 T cell receptor beta chains came from one sample sequenced in a study of blood T cell repertoires in COVID-19 (TCRdb year 2020). Library preparation employed the immunoSEQ multiplex PCR assay. Here the immuneACCESS table is served through TCRdb, limited to in-frame sequences with V and J called. Missing clones are a known gap in these copies; in checked studies unresolved V genes cover under half, and the rest lacks a known reason. This sample holds 60,000 to 90,000 clones; about 85% were observed only once. The top ten clonotypes cover around 5.8% of the sample. Sequencing was performed on peripheral blood. These receptors originate from a man aged 55 to 70 with active or convalescent COVID-19.

V usage is TRBV15 and J usage is TRBJ1-6; D unresolved. Trimming stripped 3 bases from V and 8 bases from J, with 5 bases between. The CDR3 loop spans 12 amino acids. The V gene's germline CDR1 is LNHNV and CDR2 YYDKDF (reference sequence). CDR3 in amino acids: CATSSLDSPLHF. The CDR3 DNA reads as TGTGCCACCAGCAGCCTAGATTCACCCCTCCACTTT.

The chain joins TRBV6-4 to TRBJ1-1; TRBD1 is a possible D gene (6 bases). This CDR3 is 14 amino acids long. Germline lookup yields CDR1 MRHNA and CDR2 SNTAGT. Trimming removed 6 bases from V and 1 base from J, with 12 bases in between. CDR3 loop: CASSPGGANTEAFF. The CDR3 nucleotides read TGTGCCAGCAGCCCCGGGGGGGCGAACACTGAAGCTTTCTTT.

The chain couples TRBV5-6 to TRBJ1-2; TRBD1 is a possible D gene (5 bases). This CDR3 region has 14 residues. With 0 bases removed from V and 4 bases from J, the gap between germline ends came to 10 bases. CDR1 is SGHDT, CDR2 YYEEEE, per germline. CDR3 sequence: CASSLADSPYGYTF. The CDR3 coding sequence is TGTGCCAGCAGCTTGGCAGACAGTCCCTATGGCTACACCTTC.

The genes are TRBV6-6 and TRBJ2-5; D call uncertain. The germline CDR1 and CDR2 sequences are MNHNY and SVGAGI (reference sequence). This CDR3 is 15 amino acids long. The germline V and J ends were trimmed by 0 bases and 5 bases, with 13 bases remaining between them. The CDR3 region has the DNA TGTGCCAGCAGTTACTCAGGCGGTTTCGGGGAGACCCAGTACTTC. Translating gives CASSYSGGFGETQYF.

The chain employs TRBV5-4 and TRBJ2-5, with 8 positions matching TRBD2. Looked up from germline, CDR1 is SGHNT and CDR2 is YYREEE (reference sequence). Trimming took 1 base from V and 4 from J; bases not matched to a gene: 9. The CDR3 is made up of 16 amino acids. CDR3 sequence (DNA): TGTGCCAGCAGCTTGACGGGGCTCCGGGGGGGAGAGACCCAGTACTTC. This encodes CASSLTGLRGGETQYF. Based on the CDR3 plus reference TRBV5-4 and TRBJ2-5, the full variable domain is ETGVTQSPTHLIKTRGQQVTLRCSSQSGHNTVSWYQQALGQGPQFIFQYYREEENGRGNFPPRFSGLQFPNYSSELNVNALELDDSALYLCASSLTGLRGGETQYFGPGTRLLVL.